The 31 T cell receptor beta chains below come from one sample, sequenced in a study of CD8+ T cells in alopecia areata. Indicated treatment: oral pan-JAK inhibitor, 5-10 mg twice daily. Reverse transcription of extracted RNA yielded cDNA, which provided the sequencing template. Repertoires were generated with immunoSEQ multiplex PCR, while TCRdb's copy carries only in-frame clones and drops some. The data show about 300,000 clones, about three fifths seen once. The sequenced sample was CD4+ T cells sorted from blood, obtained at week 24, from a patient treated with tofacitinib. The receptors were sampled from a human donor with alopecia areata.

The chain combines TRBV29-1 with TRBJ2-4; D gene ambiguous. V was shortened by 4 bases and J by 6 bases, with 7 bases between the two germline ends. The CDR3 consists of 11 residues. Germline CDR1 is SQVTM and CDR2 is ANQGSEA. The CDR3 spells CSVVGRNIQYF. CDR3 sequence (DNA): TGCAGCGTTGTCGGCAGAAACATTCAGTACTTC.

The chain is built from TRBV2 and TRBJ1-5; TRBD1 matches 7 bases. Losses at the gene ends were 6 bases for V and 0 bases for J; bases not matched to a gene: 5. The V gene's germline CDR1 is SNHLY and CDR2 FYNNEI. CDR3 length: 15 amino acids. The CDR3 DNA reads TGTGCCAGCAGCGCCCAGGGGGATAGCAATCAGCCCCAGCATTTT. Amino acids: CASSAQGDSNQPQHF.

V usage is TRBV7-9 and J usage is TRBJ2-7; 8 bases fit TRBD2. The V gene end was trimmed by 3 bases and the J gene end by 3 bases; junction bases not matched to a gene: 7. CDR3 length: 15 amino acids. Germline assignment: CDR1 SEHNR and CDR2 FQNEAQ (reference sequence). The CDR3 DNA reads TGTGCCAGCAGCTTCGGGGGGGCCGCCATCTACGAGCAGTACTTC. Translated: CASSFGGAAIYEQYF.

The V and J genes are TRBV9 and TRBJ2-3; D remains unclear. Trimming shortened V by 6 bases and J by 6 bases, and 11 bases separated the two germline ends. The CDR3 length is 12 residues. CDR1 is SGDLS, CDR2 YYNGEE, per germline. The CDR3 loop is CASTWTSDTQYF. CDR3 DNA sequence: TGTGCCAGCACGTGGACGTCGGATACGCAGTATTTT. Drawing the rest from reference TRBV9 and TRBJ2-3, the complete variable domain is DSGVTQTPKHLITATGQRVTLRCSPRSGDLSVYWYQQSLDQGLQFLIQYYNGEERAKGNILERFSAQQFPDLHSELNLSSLELGDSALYFCASTWTSDTQYFGPGTRLTVL.

The chain couples TRBV30 to TRBJ1-6; D gene uncertain. The germline CDR1 and CDR2 sequences are GTSNPN and SVGIG (reference sequence). V was pared by 4 bases and J by 10 bases, with 14 bases between. The CDR3 loop spans 13 amino acids. The DNA of the CDR3 is TGTGCCTGGAAGACCGGACGGGGATCACCCCTCCACTTT. Its protein is CAWKTGRGSPLHF.

The chain links TRBV7-8 to TRBJ2-7; tentative D call: TRBD1 (6 bases). This CDR3 region has 13 residues. Germline V gene sequence: CDR1 SGHVS, CDR2 FQNEAQ. Between the trimmed V and J ends, which lost 1 base and 3 bases, there was a span of 7 bases. The CDR3 DNA sequence: TGTGCCAGCAGCTTAGGGGACATCTACGAGCAGTACTTC. Translating gives CASSLGDIYEQYF.

A few counts support this clone. The rearrangement uses TRBV29-1 and TRBJ2-3; TRBD1 aligns across 8 bases. Germline CDR1 reads SQVTM; CDR2 reads ANQGSEA. This CDR3 is built from 12 residues. J gave up 8 bases and V 8 bases, and 9 bases lay outside the gene matches. CDR3 coding DNA: TGCAGCCTTCGACAGGGGAGAGGTACGCAGTATTTT. Amino acids: CSLRQGRGTQYF.

J is TRBJ2-1 and V is TRBV2; a weak D match, TRBD1 (6 bases). Germline CDR1 SNHLY, CDR2 FYNNEI. This CDR3 contains 13 residues. V lost 6 bases, J lost 4 bases, and 10 bases lay in between. DNA for the CDR3: TGTGCCAGCAGGAGAGGACAGTACAATGAGCAGTTCTTC. This translates into CASRRGQYNEQFF.

A remark on this clone: The germline gene is not matched at one end of the junction; a read error may be the cause. V and J are TRBV28 and TRBJ2-7; tentatively, D is TRBD1 (6 bases). CDR3 length equals 14 residues. Germline CDR1 MDHEN, CDR2 SYDVKM. The CDR3 loop reads CASCLVGQMNEQYF. CDR3 nucleotides: TGTGCCAGCTGTTTAGTAGGACAGATGAACGAGCAGTACTTC.

There are a few counts of this clone. This sequence joins TRBV4-3 and TRBJ2-3; D ambiguous. CDR1 is LGHNA and CDR2 is YSLEER in the germline V gene. The CDR3 totals 11 residues. Trimming left V 2 bases short and J 6 bases short, with 3 bases between. CDR3: CASSQSDTQYF. CDR3 DNA sequence: TGCGCCAGCAGCCAATCTGATACGCAGTATTTT.

The rearrangement links TRBV4-1 to TRBJ1-1; TRBD1 might be the D (5 bases). V gave up 1 base and J gave up 1 base, with 10 bases separating them. There are 15 residues in the CDR3. Germline V gene lookup returns CDR1 MGHRA and CDR2 YSYEKL. The CDR3 DNA reads as TGCGCCAGCAGCCAAGGGGACCGAGCGAACACTGAAGCTTTCTTT. The encoded protein is CASSQGDRANTEAFF.

This clone appeared a few times. The rearrangement joins TRBV10-3 to TRBJ2-7, with 7 positions matching TRBD1. CDR1 is ENHRY and CDR2 is SYGVKD in the germline V gene. With 0 bases clipped from V and 6 bases from J, the junction kept 5 bases outside the gene matches. This CDR3 spans 14 amino acids. This CDR3 reads CAISESFRGSEQYF. CDR3 DNA sequence: TGTGCCATCAGTGAGTCGTTCAGGGGGAGCGAGCAGTACTTC.

The J gene is TRBJ2-5, the V gene TRBV29-1; D is perhaps TRBD2 (6 bases). The ends were cut back, 7 bases at V and 7 bases at J, with 22 bases in the middle. Germline values: CDR1 SQVTM, CDR2 ANQGSEA. This CDR3 is 14 amino acids long. The DNA of the CDR3 is TGCAGCGCCCGGAGTACTAGCCGGGTAGGGACCCAGTACTTC. Amino acids: CSARSTSRVGTQYF.

The chain recombines TRBV6-1 with TRBJ2-7, with 7 bases fitting TRBD1. With V trimmed by 4 bases and J by 5 bases, 17 bases remained unmatched. Germline loops: CDR1 MNHNS, CDR2 SASEGT. CDR3 length: 17 residues. CDR3 in DNA: TGTGCCAGCAGTGGACAGGGCTCCGGGACAGTCCCCCACGAGCAGTACTTC. Translation: CASSGQGSGTVPHEQYF.

This clone was picked up a small number of times. The CDR3 nucleotides read TGTGCCAGCAGCGTAAACGGCTCACCCCTCCACTTT. It codes for CASSVNGSPLHF. This rearrangement joins TRBV9 to TRBJ1-6; no reliable D call. V lost 1 base and J 10 bases, leaving 6 bases between the germline ends. Germline V gene data show CDR1 as SGDLS and CDR2 as YYNGEE. The CDR3 runs 12 residues.

The chain recombines TRBV10-3 with TRBJ1-3; D unresolved. The germline V and J ends were trimmed by 5 bases and 0 bases, with 11 bases remaining between them. This CDR3 spans 15 amino acids. Germline V gene sequence: CDR1 ENHRY, CDR2 SYGVKD. The CDR3 DNA is TGTGCCATCAGTCCCCGAGGGATCTCTGGAAACACCATATATTTT. This codes for CAISPRGISGNTIYF.

The rearrangement joins TRBV23-1 to TRBJ2-3; no firm D call. TRBV23-1 is an open reading frame, and its role is uncertain. V was shortened by 6 bases and J by 2 bases, with 18 bases between the two germline ends. This CDR3 has 16 amino acids. The CDR3 DNA reads as TGCGCCAGCAGCTACTCTCCCGGACGGTACACAGATACGCAGTATTTT. It is translated as CASSYSPGRYTDTQYF.

The rearrangement links TRBV29-1 to TRBJ1-3; D possibly corresponds to TRBD1 (6 bases). The germline gives CDR1 SQVTM, CDR2 ANQGSEA. The CDR3 totals 13 residues. Trimming cost V 3 bases and J 6 bases, with 12 bases left between them. The CDR3 DNA reads as TGCAGCGTTGATTGGGGGGGCGAAAACACCATATATTTT. Protein product: CSVDWGGENTIYF. Based on the CDR3 plus reference TRBV29-1 and TRBJ1-3, the full variable domain is SAVISQKPSRDICQRGTSLTIQCQVDSQVTMMFWYRQQPGQSLTLIATANQGSEATYESGFVIDKFPISRPNLTFSTLTVSNMSPEDSSIYLCSVDWGGENTIYFGEGSWLTVV.

The chain has TRBV9 and TRBJ1-6; 10 bases are shared with TRBD1. After removal of 3 bases from V and 5 bases from J, the junction contained 5 bases not matched to a gene. CDR1 is SGDLS and CDR2 is YYNGEE in the germline V gene. This CDR3 has 16 amino acids. The CDR3 loop is CASSDRTGGHNSPLHF. CDR3 in DNA: TGTGCCAGCAGCGACCGGACAGGGGGACATAATTCACCCCTCCACTTT.

This clone has a handful of counts. The chain combines TRBV29-1 with TRBJ2-7, with 9 bases fitting TRBD1. J lost 4 bases, V lost 2 bases, and 3 bases had no gene match. CDR1 is SQVTM, CDR2 ANQGSEA, per germline. This CDR3 has 13 amino acids. The CDR3 protein is CSVEMGQGYEQYF. In DNA, the CDR3 is TGCAGCGTTGAAATGGGACAGGGATACGAGCAGTACTTC.

This clone appeared a few times. The chain carries TRBV14 and TRBJ2-1; 9 bases agree with TRBD1. V was pared by 1 base and J by 5 bases, with 9 bases of the junction left unmatched. Germline CDR1 is SGHDN and CDR2 is FVKESK. This CDR3 has 17 residues. The CDR3 DNA is TGTGCCAGCAGCCAAGTCAACAGGGGGCTGTGGAACAATGAGCAGTTCTTC. Amino acid sequence: CASSQVNRGLWNNEQFF.

V gene TRBV5-1 combines with J gene TRBJ2-7, with 8 bases identical to TRBD2. The ends lost 7 bases at V and 4 bases at J; junction bases unmatched: 10. The CDR3 covers 14 residues. Germline values: CDR1 SGHRS, CDR2 YFSETQ. The CDR3, as DNA: TGCGCCAGCCGCAGGACTAGCCCAAGGTACGAGCAGTACTTC. It translates to CASRRTSPRYEQYF.

The J gene is TRBJ2-7, the V gene TRBV7-9; no definite D call. The germline V and J ends were trimmed by 1 base and 0 bases, with 13 bases remaining between them. CDR3 size: 16 residues. CDR1 is SEHNR and CDR2 is FQNEAQ in the germline V gene (reference sequence). CDR3 nucleotide sequence: TGTGCCAGCAGCTTAGGGAGTTGGTCCCCCTCCTACGAGCAGTACTTC. This gives the protein CASSLGSWSPSYEQYF.

This clone has just a few counts. The chain is built from TRBV19 and TRBJ2-1, with D maybe TRBD1 (6 bases). Germline CDR1 LNHDA, CDR2 SQIVND (reference sequence). Trimming cost V 8 bases and J 2 bases, with 13 bases left between them. This CDR3 is 14 amino acids long. The CDR3 sequence: CASRTESTYNEQFF. The CDR3 DNA reads TGTGCCAGTCGGACAGAATCAACCTACAATGAGCAGTTCTTC.

The rearrangement joins TRBV29-1 to TRBJ1-2; the D gene is possibly TRBD1 (5 bases). Trimming took off 4 bases at V and 4 bases at J, with 10 bases between the two ends. The CDR3 loop spans 12 amino acids. Germline V gives CDR1 SQVTM, CDR2 ANQGSEA. CDR3 amino acids: CSVVWQGYGYTF. CDR3 nucleotide sequence: TGCAGCGTTGTCTGGCAGGGCTATGGCTACACCTTC.

CDR3 DNA: TGTGCCTGGAGTACTGGGGCCAACGTCCTGACTTTC. Encoded protein: CAWSTGANVLTF. V and J are TRBV30 and TRBJ2-6; D unclear. CDR1 GTSNPN and CDR2 SVGIG come from the germline V gene (reference sequence). The germline V and J ends were trimmed by 2 bases and 2 bases, with 1 base remaining between them. The CDR3 is made up of 12 amino acids.

The chain joins TRBV27 to TRBJ1-6, with 11 bases fitting TRBD1. The CDR3 contains 14 residues. Trimming took 3 bases from V and 13 from J; bases not matched to a gene: 5. Germline V gene lookup returns CDR1 MNHEY and CDR2 SMNVEV (reference sequence). The CDR3 spells CASSFRDRGSPLHF. The CDR3 nucleotides read TGTGCCAGCAGTTTCAGGGACAGGGGGTCCCCCCTCCACTTT.

The rearrangement joins TRBV4-2 to TRBJ2-5; 8 bases are a match to TRBD2. V shed 3 bases, J shed 2 bases, and the junction held 8 bases outside the gene matches. CDR1 and CDR2 from the germline V gene are LGHNA and YNFKEQ. The CDR3 extends over 16 amino acids. CDR3 region: CASSHPSRGVQETQYF. CDR3 bases: TGTGCCAGCAGCCACCCCTCGCGGGGGGTACAAGAGACCCAGTACTTC.

The chain has TRBV7-8 and TRBJ1-1; weak D call: TRBD1 (6 bases). The CDR3 is 18 amino acids. Germline CDR1 SGHVS, CDR2 FQNEAQ. The V gene lost 4 bases and the J gene lost 4 bases, with 25 bases spanning the gap. The CDR3 loop is CASSSHRVTSGRSTEAFF. In DNA form, the CDR3 reads TGTGCCAGCAGCTCTCACAGGGTAACATCGGGGAGGAGCACTGAAGCTTTCTTT.

This clone has only a few counts. The chain recombines TRBV4-1 with TRBJ2-3; D not certain. V lost 4 bases to trimming and J lost 2 bases, with 7 bases between them. This CDR3 has 13 amino acids. Germline CDR1 is MGHRA and CDR2 is YSYEKL. The CDR3 reads CASSPLPTDTQYF. The CDR3 nucleotides are TGCGCCAGCAGCCCCCTCCCCACAGATACGCAGTATTTT.

This clone occurred a few times. This rearrangement joins TRBV5-1 to TRBJ1-1; D is unresolved. Looked up from germline, CDR1 is SGHRS and CDR2 is YFSETQ. Trimming removed 0 bases at V and 1 base at J, with 7 bases between. The CDR3 runs 14 residues. The CDR3 sequence is CASSLADGNTEAFF. CDR3 nucleotides: TGCGCCAGCAGCTTGGCGGACGGGAACACTGAAGCTTTCTTT.